Listed below are T cell receptor beta chains from one sample, sequenced in a study of cytomegalovirus exposure and HLA in healthy donors. Data came from immunoSEQ multiplex PCR; TCRdb stores just in-frame clones and leaves some out. The sample lists around 200,000 clones; 85% were seen once. Sequencing was done on a sample of PBMCs. The receptors come from a woman aged 45-65 years in good health and CMV-seronegative. CDR3s include the opening cysteine and the closing phenylalanine or tryptophan. D genes are given only for firm matches. Clone size is stated in some rows and not others, as once, few, many or a class when expanded.

v_gene	abundance	d_gene	j_gene	CDR3aa	CDR3nt
TRBV28	.	TRBD1	TRBJ1-5	CASSPRGQGRNQPQHF	TGTGCCAGCAGTCCCCGGGGACAGGGACGCAATCAGCCCCAGCATTTT
TRBV15	few	.	TRBJ1-1	CATSITELNTEAFF	TGTGCCACCAGCATTACAGAACTGAACACTGAAGCTTTCTTT
TRBV28	.	.	TRBJ1-1	CASSLLTGREAFF	TGTGCCAGCAGTTTGCTCACAGGGCGTGAAGCTTTCTTT
TRBV29-1	.	TRBD2	TRBJ2-1	CSVQREGRRNEQFF	TGCAGCGTTCAGAGGGAGGGTCGGCGCAATGAGCAGTTCTTC
TRBV15	.	.	TRBJ2-1	CATSRVVGGLYNEQFF	TGTGCCACCAGCAGAGTGGTTGGGGGCCTCTACAATGAGCAGTTCTTC
TRBV5-1	.	TRBD2	TRBJ2-7	CASSWGTSGRAYEQYF	TGCGCCAGCAGCTGGGGGACTAGCGGGAGGGCCTACGAGCAGTACTTC
TRBV5-1	.	TRBD1	TRBJ2-7	CASSPQGVSSYEQYF	TGCGCCAGCAGCCCCCAGGGGGTGAGCTCCTACGAGCAGTACTTC
TRBV4-1	once	.	TRBJ1-1	CASSQDPSMGLKNTEAFF	TGCGCCAGCAGCCAAGATCCATCAATGGGACTGAAGAACACTGAAGCTTTCTTT
TRBV30	.	.	TRBJ1-2	CAWTVPGAAGYTF	TGTGCCTGGACCGTCCCAGGGGCGGCTGGCTACACCTTC
TRBV6-6	.	.	TRBJ2-7	CASSYRGNYEQYF	TGTGCCAGCAGTTACCGAGGGAACTACGAGCAGTACTTC
TRBV6-1	.	.	TRBJ2-7	CASSRVRGQTYEQYF	TGTGCCAGCTCACGGGTGAGGGGACAAACCTACGAGCAGTACTTC
TRBV6-5	.	.	TRBJ2-7	CASSLDPLSYEQYF	TGTGCCAGCAGTCTCGATCCACTCTCCTACGAGCAGTACTTC
TRBV7-2	.	.	TRBJ2-3	CASSLGLQYTQYF	TGTGCCAGCAGCTTGGGACTCCAATATACGCAGTATTTT
TRBV15	.	.	TRBJ1-4	CATSRMGLGEKLFF	TGTGCCACCAGCAGGATGGGCCTGGGTGAAAAACTGTTTTTT
TRBV7-2	.	TRBD1	TRBJ2-1	CASSPRQGVAYNEQFF	TGTGCCAGCAGCCCCCGACAGGGGGTCGCCTACAATGAGCAGTTCTTC
TRBV5-1	.	TRBD1	TRBJ1-2	CASSRGQGQANYGYTF	TGCGCCAGCAGCAGGGGACAGGGCCAAGCTAACTATGGCTACACCTTC
TRBV29-1	.	.	TRBJ2-7	CSVEGLFTEQYF	TGCAGCGTTGAGGGACTGTTCACCGAGCAGTACTTC
TRBV19	.	.	TRBJ2-2	CASSIAGVNTGELFF	TGTGCCAGTAGTATAGCCGGGGTGAACACCGGGGAGCTGTTTTTT
TRBV2	.	TRBD2	TRBJ2-1	CASSEVLAGGNEQFF	TGTGCCAGCAGTGAAGTACTAGCGGGAGGTAATGAGCAGTTCTTC
TRBV20-1	once	TRBD1	TRBJ2-1	CGGTGENEQFF	TGCGGCGGGACAGGGGAAAATGAGCAGTTCTTC
TRBV28	.	.	TRBJ2-7	CASTLGHSTSEQYF	TGTGCCAGCACCTTGGGACATTCTACCTCCGAGCAGTACTTC
TRBV28	.	TRBD1	TRBJ1-2	CASIEDRANYGYTF	TGTGCCAGCATCGAGGACAGGGCGAACTATGGCTACACCTTC
TRBV27	.	TRBD1	TRBJ1-2	CASSPHYDRERYGYTF	TGTGCCAGCAGTCCACACTATGACAGGGAACGCTATGGCTACACCTTC
TRBV28	.	.	TRBJ1-1	CASSFPRQGLENTEAFF	TGTGCCAGCAGTTTTCCCCGCCAGGGGCTGGAAAACACTGAAGCTTTCTTT
TRBV4-3	.	TRBD2	TRBJ2-1	CASSQEFRLAGRDEQFF	TGCGCCAGCAGCCAAGAATTTCGTCTAGCGGGAAGGGATGAGCAGTTCTTC
TRBV11-2	.	TRBD2	TRBJ2-7	CASSLSTGTSGRNAQYF	TGTGCCAGCAGCTTATCTACTGGGACTAGCGGGAGGAATGCGCAGTACTTC
TRBV7-9	.	TRBD2	TRBJ2-7	CASSPGLAGAPEQYF	TGTGCCAGCAGCCCGGGACTAGCGGGAGCCCCCGAGCAGTACTTC
TRBV5-1	.	.	TRBJ1-3	CASSYEGVGNTIYF	TGCGCCAGCAGCTACGAGGGAGTTGGAAACACCATATATTTT
TRBV29-1	.	TRBD1	TRBJ2-7	CSVEDPSTGVPYEQYF	TGCAGCGTTGAAGATCCCTCCACAGGGGTCCCCTACGAGCAGTACTTC
TRBV28	.	.	TRBJ1-1	CASSLGQVSEAFF	TGTGCCAGCAGTTTGGGTCAGGTTTCTGAAGCTTTCTTT
TRBV29-1	.	TRBD1	TRBJ2-2	CSGRGQGWGGELFF	TGCAGCGGAAGGGGGCAGGGGTGGGGCGGGGAGCTGTTTTTT
TRBV6-5	.	.	TRBJ1-2	CASSYFTGNSYGYTF	TGTGCCAGCAGTTACTTCACAGGCAACTCCTATGGCTACACCTTC
TRBV5-5	.	TRBD2	TRBJ2-5	CASSLGLAGGIGETQYF	TGTGCCAGCAGTCTGGGACTAGCGGGAGGGATAGGAGAGACCCAGTACTTC
TRBV28	.	TRBD1	TRBJ2-7	CASSFSGQGRYEQYF	TGTGCCAGCAGTTTTTCGGGACAGGGACGATACGAGCAGTACTTC
TRBV28	.	TRBD1	TRBJ1-2	CASRLTGQGYGYTF	TGTGCCAGCAGATTAACGGGACAGGGGTATGGCTACACCTTC
TRBV29-1	.	TRBD1	TRBJ1-1	CSADRGFSEAFF	TGCAGCGCCGACAGGGGTTTTTCTGAAGCTTTCTTT
TRBV5-1	.	.	TRBJ1-4	CASSQGGDEKLFF	TGCGCCAGCAGCCAGGGTGGGGATGAAAAACTGTTTTTT
TRBV30	.	TRBD2	TRBJ2-2	CACFGESGSGRQNTGELFF	TGTGCCTGCTTTGGGGAGAGTGGTAGCGGGAGGCAGAACACCGGGGAGCTGTTTTTT
TRBV27	.	TRBD2	TRBJ2-1	CASSLSGSSYNEQFF	TGTGCCAGCAGCTTAAGCGGGAGCTCCTACAATGAGCAGTTCTTC
TRBV9	.	.	TRBJ1-1	CASSVAGFSEAFF	TGTGCCAGCAGCGTAGCCGGGTTCTCTGAAGCTTTCTTT
TRBV20-1	.	TRBD1	TRBJ2-1	CSARTGVGQFF	TGCAGTGCTAGGACAGGGGTTGGGCAGTTCTTC
TRBV6-5	.	.	TRBJ1-5	CASTRSGSNQPQHF	TGTGCCAGCACTCGCTCGGGGAGCAATCAGCCCCAGCATTTT
TRBV27	few	TRBD1	TRBJ1-5	CASSFRAGGFNQPQHF	TGTGCCAGCAGTTTTAGGGCAGGGGGCTTCAATCAGCCCCAGCATTTT
TRBV27	few	.	TRBJ2-7	CASSGHGSGSYEQYF	TGTGCCAGCAGTGGGCATGGTAGCGGCTCCTACGAGCAGTACTTC
TRBV13	.	TRBD2	TRBJ2-7	CASSLAAAGVYEQYF	TGTGCCAGCAGCTTAGCAGCGGCGGGAGTCTACGAGCAGTACTTC
TRBV5-1	.	TRBD2	TRBJ2-4	CASSWGGGPRKNIQYF	TGCGCCAGCAGCTGGGGGGGAGGGCCTAGGAAAAACATTCAGTACTTC
TRBV30	.	TRBD2	TRBJ2-1	CARSGSSYNEQFF	TGTGCCAGAAGCGGGAGCTCCTACAATGAGCAGTTCTTC
TRBV28	.	.	TRBJ2-5	CASSLERTQETQYF	TGTGCCAGCAGCCTGGAGCGGACGCAAGAGACCCAGTACTTC
TRBV19	.	.	TRBJ1-2	CASSRTDINYGYTF	TGTGCCAGTAGTCGTACAGACATCAACTATGGCTACACCTTC
TRBV5-1	.	TRBD2	TRBJ2-3	CASSLEVLAGNTDTQYF	TGCGCCAGCAGCTTGGAGGTACTAGCGGGAAACACAGATACGCAGTATTTT
TRBV25-1	.	TRBD1	TRBJ2-3	CASSSGGFTDTQYF	TGTGCCAGCAGTTCAGGGGGATTCACAGATACGCAGTATTTT